Presented here are 30 T cell receptor beta chains from one specimen sequenced in a study of CD8+ T cells in alopecia areata. As to treatment: oral pan-JAK inhibitor, 5-10 mg twice daily. Sequencing templates came from extracted RNA that was reverse transcribed into cDNA. The assay was immunoSEQ multiplex PCR, and TCRdb's table has in-frame clones only and misses some. Of about 150,000 clones listed, around 71% were seen once; the top ten hold roughly 0.99%. The sequences come from CD4+ T cells sorted from blood, collected at week 4, from a patient treated with tofacitinib. The source is a human donor with alopecia areata.

The rearrangement joins TRBV19 to TRBJ1-1, with a tentative D call TRBD1 (6 bases). CDR3 length: 17 amino acids. V was clipped by 6 bases and J by 1 base, with 21 bases between them. Germline CDR1 and CDR2: LNHDA and SQIVND (reference sequence). The CDR3 sequence is CASSPRVSNRENTEAFF. The CDR3 nucleotides are TGTGCCAGTAGCCCTAGGGTGTCTAACAGGGAGAACACTGAAGCTTTCTTT.

The chain joins TRBV27 to TRBJ1-5, with D possibly TRBD1 on 5 matching bases. The CDR3 is made up of 13 amino acids. In germline, CDR1 is MNHEY, CDR2 SMNVEV (reference sequence). V lost 4 bases and J 7 bases, leaving 11 bases between the germline ends. CDR3 loop: CASSWVGEQPQHF. The CDR3 DNA is TGTGCCAGCAGTTGGGTAGGGGAACAGCCCCAGCATTTT.

The chain employs TRBV5-4 and TRBJ1-1, with TRBD1 identical over 8 bases. Germline loops: CDR1 SGHNT, CDR2 YYREEE (reference sequence). V lost 4 bases, J lost 1 base, and 3 bases stayed unmatched. This CDR3 has 14 residues. CDR3 in amino acids: CASSRGTGNTEAFF. In nucleotides, the CDR3 is TGTGCCAGCAGCCGAGGGACAGGGAACACTGAAGCTTTCTTT.

In its sample, this clone was seen a few times. The rearrangement links TRBV18 to TRBJ2-7; no definite D call. From germline, CDR1 is KGHSH and CDR2 LQKENI. The CDR3 loop spans 15 amino acids. Trimming removed 2 bases at V and 0 bases at J, with 11 bases between. CDR3 DNA sequence: TGTGCCAGCTCACCATGGGCAGGTAACTCCTACGAGCAGTACTTC. Protein sequence: CASSPWAGNSYEQYF.

The chain uses TRBV4-3 and TRBJ1-2; D is unresolved. The CDR3 sequence is 12 residues long. Per germline, CDR1 LGHNA and CDR2 YSLEER. Trimming cost V 0 bases and J 1 base, with 0 bases left between them. CDR3 coding DNA: TGCGCCAGCAGCCAAGATAACTATGGCTACACCTTC. It codes for CASSQDNYGYTF.

As for this clone: In the same sample, other DNA sequences code for this CDR3. This chain uses TRBV29-1 with TRBJ2-6, with D unresolved. This CDR3 contains 11 residues. Per germline, CDR1 SQVTM and CDR2 ANQGSEA. The V end lost 5 bases, the J end lost 4 bases, and 3 bases lay between the germline ends. In DNA form, the CDR3 reads TGCAGCGTTTCAGGGGCCAACGTCCTGACTTTC. This encodes CSVSGANVLTF.

The chain links TRBV19 to TRBJ1-2, with D unclear. Trimming shortened V by 5 bases and J by 4 bases, and 20 bases separated the two germline ends. CDR3 length equals 16 residues. CDR1 is LNHDA and CDR2 is SQIVND in the germline V gene (reference sequence). The CDR3 spells CASSPQFSKFTYGYTF. Written as DNA, the CDR3 is TGTGCCAGTAGTCCACAGTTCTCCAAGTTCACCTATGGCTACACCTTC. The entire variable domain, with the rest obtained from reference TRBV19 and TRBJ1-2, is as follows: DGGITQSPKYLFRKEGQNVTLSCEQNLNHDAMYWYRQDPGQGLRLIYYSQIVNDFQKGDIAEGYSVSREKKESFPLTVTSAQKNPTAFYLCASSPQFSKFTYGYTFGSGTRLTVV.

The chain uses TRBV5-1 and TRBJ1-2; no definite D call. The CDR3 sequence is 13 residues long. The germline V gene encodes CDR1 SGHRS and CDR2 YFSETQ. V was trimmed by 2 bases and J by 3 bases, leaving 8 bases between them. The CDR3 coding sequence is TGCGCCAGCAGCTTCTCCCGGGACTATGGCTACACCTTC. It yields the protein CASSFSRDYGYTF.

The chain carries TRBV4-1 and TRBJ2-1; a weak D match, TRBD2 (6 bases). The CDR3 covers 13 residues. Trimming shortened V by 6 bases and J by 8 bases, and 14 bases separated the two germline ends. Per the germline V gene, CDR1 is MGHRA and CDR2 is YSYEKL. The CDR3 loop is CASRNLGGDEQFF. The CDR3 DNA is TGCGCCAGCAGGAACCTGGGGGGTGATGAGCAGTTCTTC.

The rearrangement uses TRBV29-1 and TRBJ2-2; 12 positions agree with TRBD2. Unmatched junction bases numbered 7, after V lost 7 bases and J lost 7 bases. The CDR3 consists of 14 residues. The germline V gene encodes CDR1 SQVTM and CDR2 ANQGSEA. The CDR3 DNA is TGCAGCGCCTCTAGCGGGGGGGCCGGCGGGGAGCTGTTTTTT. This translates into CSASSGGAGGELFF.

This chain links TRBV6-5 with TRBJ2-4; 9 nucleotides align to TRBD2. The CDR3 runs 14 residues. Unmatched junction bases numbered 9, after V lost 10 bases and J lost 5 bases. The germline V gene has CDR1 MNHEY and CDR2 SVGAGI. CDR3 nucleotides: TGTGCCACCTCCCGCGGGGGGGCACAAAACATTCAGTACTTC. Translated: CATSRGGAQNIQYF.

This clone was counted a single time. The chain uses TRBV29-1 and TRBJ2-5; a weak D match, TRBD2 (6 bases). V shed 4 bases and J shed 5 bases, with 11 bases lying between them. The CDR3 runs 12 residues. CDR1 SQVTM and CDR2 ANQGSEA come from the germline V gene. CDR3 sequence reads: CSVGAGGETQYF. The CDR3 DNA follows: TGCAGCGTTGGAGCGGGCGGGGAGACCCAGTACTTC.

This clone appeared a few times. The chain recombines TRBV5-1 with TRBJ1-5, with a weak D call TRBD1 (5 bases). This CDR3 has 15 amino acids. Germline V gives CDR1 SGHRS, CDR2 YFSETQ. V lost 0 bases to trimming and J lost 2 bases, with 9 bases between them. CDR3 DNA sequence: TGCGCCAGCAGCTTGGGGCAGGGTCGCAATCAGCCCCAGCATTTT. Amino acid sequence: CASSLGQGRNQPQHF.

This clone showed up just a few times. The chain links TRBV29-1 to TRBJ1-6, with D tentatively TRBD1 (5 bases). The CDR3 runs to 13 residues. V lost 4 bases to trimming and J lost 7 bases, with 11 bases between them. Germline V lookup: CDR1 SQVTM, CDR2 ANQGSEA. The CDR3 loop reads CSVGGDPNSPLHF. The CDR3 region has the DNA TGCAGCGTTGGAGGGGACCCGAATTCACCCCTCCACTTT. The variable domain in full, completed from reference TRBV29-1 and TRBJ1-6, reads SAVISQKPSRDICQRGTSLTIQCQVDSQVTMMFWYRQQPGQSLTLIATANQGSEATYESGFVIDKFPISRPNLTFSTLTVSNMSPEDSSIYLCSVGGDPNSPLHFGNGTRLTVT.

About this clone: At one end the junction does not follow the germline gene, possibly because of a read error. V is TRBV7-7 and J is TRBJ2-5; D remains unclear. The germline V gene has CDR1 SSHAT and CDR2 FNYEAQ (reference sequence). This CDR3 is 13 amino acids long. The CDR3 here is CASSLRRQETQYF. As DNA, the CDR3 is TGTGCTAGCAGCCTAAGGCGGCAAGAGACCCAGTACTTC.

The chain employs TRBV19 and TRBJ2-7; D is undetermined. Germline loops: CDR1 LNHDA, CDR2 SQIVND (reference sequence). V dropped 0 bases and J dropped 4 bases, with 13 bases sitting between them. The CDR3 sequence is 15 residues long. This chain's CDR3 is CASSIDIGQRYEQYF. CDR3 sequence (DNA): TGTGCCAGTAGTATAGATATCGGGCAGAGGTACGAGCAGTACTTC.

The CDR3 sequence is CASRWGLNTEAFF. The CDR3, as DNA: TGTGCCAGTAGATGGGGGCTAAACACTGAAGCTTTCTTT. The V gene is TRBV19, the J gene TRBJ1-1, with TRBD1 as a possible D gene (6 bases). CDR1 LNHDA and CDR2 SQIVND come from the germline V gene (reference sequence). Trimming took off 6 bases at V and 2 bases at J, with 10 bases between the two ends. The CDR3 is made up of 13 amino acids.

V usage is TRBV2 and J usage is TRBJ1-1; D is uncertain. Trimming cost V 4 bases and J 1 base, with 7 bases left between them. The CDR3 extends over 13 amino acids. Germline CDR1 and CDR2: SNHLY and FYNNEI. The CDR3 reads CASSGRSNTEAFF. CDR3 nucleotides: TGTGCCAGCAGTGGCCGCTCGAACACTGAAGCTTTCTTT.

This chain uses TRBV30 with TRBJ2-7, with D tentatively TRBD1 (6 bases). This CDR3 is built from 11 residues. Trimming removed 3 bases at V and 5 bases at J, with 8 bases between. Germline V lookup: CDR1 GTSNPN, CDR2 SVGIG (reference sequence). CDR3 in DNA: TGTGCCTGGAGCAGGGGCCACGAGCAGTACTTC. This translates into CAWSRGHEQYF.

This chain joins TRBV7-9 and TRBJ2-7; D is unclear. V lost 5 bases and J 0 bases, leaving 8 bases between the germline ends. This CDR3 is built from 13 residues. Looked up from germline, CDR1 is SEHNR and CDR2 is FQNEAQ (reference sequence). CDR3 sequence: CASSQLVSYEQYF. Written as DNA, the CDR3 is TGTGCCAGCAGCCAGCTGGTCTCCTACGAGCAGTACTTC.

CDR3 sequence reads: CASSLVATGRPGNEQFF. CDR3 nucleotide sequence: TGTGCCAGCAGCTTAGTAGCGACCGGGCGCCCTGGCAATGAGCAGTTCTTC. The rearrangement joins TRBV7-2 to TRBJ2-1; D is possibly TRBD2 (5 bases). Deletions cut 1 base from V and 6 bases from J, with 19 bases between. Germline CDR1 and CDR2: SGHTA and FQGNSA. The CDR3 is made up of 17 amino acids.

The chain couples TRBV27 to TRBJ1-4; no clear D gene. V was pared by 6 bases and J by 6 bases, with 23 bases between. CDR1 is MNHEY, CDR2 SMNVEV, per germline (reference sequence). The CDR3 length is 17 residues. CDR3 in amino acids: CASRPTRRLEGDEKLFF. Here the CDR3 DNA reads TGTGCCAGCAGACCTACCCGGCGACTGGAGGGAGATGAAAAACTGTTTTTT.

The chain links TRBV9 to TRBJ1-2; D is uncertain. This CDR3 region has 13 residues. Per the germline V gene, CDR1 is SGDLS and CDR2 is YYNGEE. Trimming took 0 bases from V and 1 from J, leaving 4 bases between them. The chain's CDR3 is CASSVVVNYGYTF. The CDR3 coding sequence is TGTGCCAGCAGCGTAGTCGTTAACTATGGCTACACCTTC.

The rearrangement links TRBV29-1 to TRBJ2-3, with D possibly TRBD1 on 6 matching bases. Germline CDR1 and CDR2: SQVTM and ANQGSEA. The length of the CDR3 is 14 residues. Deletions cut 4 bases from V and 2 bases from J, with 13 bases between. CDR3 DNA: TGCAGCGTTGCCCCCCAGGGGAACACAGATACGCAGTATTTT. As protein: CSVAPQGNTDTQYF.

V is TRBV7-9 and J is TRBJ2-7; possibly TRBD2 for D (6 bases). Trimming shortened V by 5 bases and J by 5 bases, and 16 bases separated the two germline ends. CDR1 is SEHNR and CDR2 is FQNEAQ in the germline V gene (reference sequence). The CDR3 is 14 amino acids. The CDR3 DNA reads as TGTGCCAGCAGCCCCAATGCGGGATGGAACGAGCAGTACTTC. It yields the protein CASSPNAGWNEQYF.

This chain uses TRBV29-1 with TRBJ1-3; D is undetermined. V was pared by 6 bases and J by 0 bases, with 12 bases between. Germline assignment: CDR1 SQVTM and CDR2 ANQGSEA. This CDR3 spans 14 amino acids. The CDR3 sequence is CSVSGPNSGNTIYF. CDR3 DNA sequence: TGCAGCGTCTCTGGACCGAACTCTGGAAACACCATATATTTT.

The genes are TRBV7-3 and TRBJ2-2; possibly TRBD1 or TRBD2 for D (5 bases each). CDR1 and CDR2 (germline): SGHTA, FQGTGA. V lost 4 bases to trimming and J lost 6 bases, with 18 bases between them. The CDR3 has 16 residues. CDR3 bases: TGTGCCAGCAGCTCCGGGGACGGGCCGTCGGCCGGGGAGCTGTTTTTT. Its protein product is CASSSGDGPSAGELFF. The whole variable domain, filled in from reference TRBV7-3 and TRBJ2-2, reads GAGVSQTPSNKVTEKGKYVELRCDPISGHTALYWYRQSLGQGPEFLIYFQGTGAADDSGLPNDRFFAVRPEGSVSTLKIQRTERGDSAVYLCASSSGDGPSAGELFFGEGSRLTVL.

The chain combines TRBV30 with TRBJ2-2, with TRBD2 matching over 10 bases. Looked up from germline, CDR1 is GTSNPN and CDR2 is SVGIG (reference sequence). This CDR3 contains 16 residues. Unmatched junction bases numbered 6, after V lost 0 bases and J lost 5 bases. Here the CDR3 DNA reads TGTGCCTGGAGTGTAAGACTAGCGGGCTCGACCGGGGAGCTGTTTTTT. Its translation is CAWSVRLAGSTGELFF.

This clone has only one observation. This rearrangement joins TRBV4-2 to TRBJ2-7, with 9 positions matching TRBD1. Germline V gives CDR1 LGHNA, CDR2 YNFKEQ. CDR3 length equals 15 residues. The trim removed 0 bases at V and 7 bases at J, leaving 7 bases unmatched. CDR3 region: CASSQDPGQGGEQYF. In DNA form, the CDR3 reads TGTGCCAGCAGCCAAGACCCGGGACAGGGAGGAGAGCAGTACTTC.

In this sample, this clone turned up a few times. V and J are TRBV7-6 and TRBJ1-5; 8 bases are a match to TRBD1. Unmatched junction bases numbered 3, after V lost 6 bases and J lost 5 bases. The CDR3 extends over 13 amino acids. The germline V gene encodes CDR1 SGHVS and CDR2 FNYEAQ. In DNA form, the CDR3 reads TGTGCCAGCAGGGGACAGGAGGATCAGCCCCAGCATTTT. As protein: CASRGQEDQPQHF.